This is a list of T cell receptor beta chains from one sample in a study of cytomegalovirus exposure and HLA in healthy donors. Data came from immunoSEQ multiplex PCR; TCRdb stores just in-frame clones and leaves some out. The table lists roughly 230,000 clones, roughly 91% of them singletons, with about 1.7% in the top ten. Sequenced input: PBMCs. The receptors shown here come from a girl aged 2 to 10 in good health and CMV-seronegative. Both conserved end residues are part of each CDR3. A D gene is named only where the DNA matches it firmly. Expanded clones are given a class, and other clones once, few, many or no size at all.

V	size	D	J	length	DNA	CDR3
TRBV2	.	.	TRBJ1-5	15	TGTGCCAGCAGTGACCTCACAGGCGGAAATCAGCCCCAGCATTTT	CASSDLTGGNQPQHF
TRBV5-1	.	.	TRBJ2-3	14	TGCGCCAGCAGCTTGGGGTCTACAGGGGATACGCAGTATTTT	CASSLGSTGDTQYF
TRBV11-2	.	TRBD2	TRBJ2-1	16	TGTGCCAGCAGCCCCCTAGGACTAGCGAGCTACAATGAGCAGTTCTTC	CASSPLGLASYNEQFF
TRBV5-3	.	TRBD2	TRBJ2-5	20	TGTGCCAGAAGCTTGGTAGCGGGGGCTAGCGGGAGCGGGGGTCAAGAGACCCAGTACTTC	CARSLVAGASGSGGQETQYF
TRBV7-8	.	.	TRBJ1-3	13	TGTGCCAGCAGCTTAGTCTTCCCTAACACCATATATTTT	CASSLVFPNTIYF
TRBV28	.	.	TRBJ2-1	12	TGTGCCAGCAGGGGGGTTGGGGCAGGGGAGTTCTTC	CASRGVGAGEFF
TRBV7-2	.	.	TRBJ2-5	15	TGTGCCAGCAGCTTAAGAGTGGCGCGGGAAGAGACCCAGTACTTC	CASSLRVAREETQYF
TRBV7-8	.	.	TRBJ2-1	13	TGTGCCAGCAGCGCCGACAGCCACAATGAGCAGTTCTTC	CASSADSHNEQFF
TRBV19	.	.	TRBJ1-6	14	TGTGCCAGTAGTCTCGGGATCGCCAAATCACCCCTCCACTTT	CASSLGIAKSPLHF
TRBV18	.	TRBD1	TRBJ2-4	14	TGTGCCAGCTCATACGACAGGGTGGGCAACATTCAGTACTTC	CASSYDRVGNIQYF
TRBV7-8	.	TRBD1	TRBJ1-1	14	TGTGCCAGCAGCCGTACAGGGGGGAACACTGAAGCTTTCTTT	CASSRTGGNTEAFF
TRBV6-5	.	.	TRBJ1-4	14	TGTGCCAGCAGTTTGGGGGCCTTCGATGAAAAACTGTTTTTT	CASSLGAFDEKLFF
TRBV15	.	TRBD1	TRBJ2-5	16	TGTGCCACCAGCAGGACAGGGTCGAACCAAGAAGAGACCCAGTACTTC	CATSRTGSNQEETQYF
TRBV27	.	TRBD2	TRBJ2-1	16	TGTGCCAGCAGTTCCACTAGCGGGTCGCTTTACAATGAGCAGTTCTTC	CASSSTSGSLYNEQFF
TRBV19	few	TRBD1	TRBJ2-4	15	TGTGCCAGCCACGGGACAGGGAAGGCCAAAAACATTCAGTACTTC	CASHGTGKAKNIQYF
TRBV2	.	TRBD2	TRBJ2-5	14	TGTGCCAGCACGTCACTAGCGGTACAAGAGACCCAGTACTTC	CASTSLAVQETQYF
TRBV6-5	.	.	TRBJ1-5	14	TGTGCCAGCAGGGACAACCTTAGCAATCAGCCCCAGCATTTT	CASRDNLSNQPQHF
TRBV19	.	TRBD2	TRBJ2-1	14	TGTGCCAGTAGTATACGGCTAGCGGGAGATGAGCAGTTCTTC	CASSIRLAGDEQFF
TRBV4-2	.	TRBD2	TRBJ2-7	16	TGTGCCAGCAGCCCCTCGTGGACTAGCGGGAGGATCGAGCAGTACTTC	CASSPSWTSGRIEQYF
TRBV15	.	.	TRBJ2-7	14	TGTGCCACCAGCAGAGGGGCGGACACCTACGAGCAGTACTTC	CATSRGADTYEQYF
TRBV7-8	.	TRBD1	TRBJ1-2	16	TGTGCCAGCAGCCCGACAGGGTCCGCGCGATACTATGGCTACACCTTC	CASSPTGSARYYGYTF
TRBV10-3	.	.	TRBJ2-1	14	TGTGCCATCAGTGAGTCGAAACTAGGCAATGAGCAGTTCTTC	CAISESKLGNEQFF
TRBV4-1	.	TRBD1	TRBJ2-3	18	TGCGCCAGCAGCCAAGATGGTGGGCCAGGGGGCATCACAGATACGCAGTATTTT	CASSQDGGPGGITDTQYF
TRBV5-6	.	TRBD2	TRBJ2-1	16	TGTGCCAGCAGCGGGCGTGGCGGGGGTCCCTACAATGAGCAGTTCTTC	CASSGRGGGPYNEQFF
TRBV5-1	.	TRBD2	TRBJ2-5	15	TGCGCCAGCAGCACCGGACTAGCGGGAGCCGAGACCCAGTACTTC	CASSTGLAGAETQYF